Included here is one T cell receptor beta chain sequence, with context. Its antigen is unidentified. The data were taken from a study of cytomegalovirus exposure and HLA in healthy donors. General observations from the study: TCR beta sequences reportedly predicted most subjects' HLA-A and HLA-B alleles accurately.

This CDR3 has 14 amino acids. V shed 6 bases and J 6 bases; nucleotides not matched to a gene: 4. Germline lookup yields CDR1 LGHNT and CDR2 FRNRAP. With 60 Vbeta and 13 Jbeta primers, the PCR was carried out. Libraries were prepared by immunoSEQ multiplex PCR; TCRdb keeps only in-frame clonotypes and omits some of them. The table records around 130,000 clones, about two thirds of them present only once. The TCR originated in a man between 40 and 49 years old in good health and CMV-seropositive. Sequencing was carried out using PBMCs. The V call is TRBV12-5, the J call TRBJ1-6, with TRBD1 identical over 8 bases. This CDR3 is CASGPTGANSPLHF. The CDR3 bases are TGTGCTAGTGGCCCGACAGGGGCTAATTCACCCCTCCACTTT.